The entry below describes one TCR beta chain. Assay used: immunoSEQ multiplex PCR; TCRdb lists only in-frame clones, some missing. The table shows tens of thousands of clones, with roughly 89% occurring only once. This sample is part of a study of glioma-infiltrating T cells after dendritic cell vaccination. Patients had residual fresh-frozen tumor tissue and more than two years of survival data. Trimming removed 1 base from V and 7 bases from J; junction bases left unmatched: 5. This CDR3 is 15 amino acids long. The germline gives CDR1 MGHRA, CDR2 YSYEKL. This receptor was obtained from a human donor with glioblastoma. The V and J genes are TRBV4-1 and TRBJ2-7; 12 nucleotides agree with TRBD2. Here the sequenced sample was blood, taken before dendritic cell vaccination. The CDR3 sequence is CASSQGLAGVGEQYF. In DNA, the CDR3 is TGCGCCAGCAGCCAAGGACTAGCGGGAGTTGGAGAGCAGTACTTC.